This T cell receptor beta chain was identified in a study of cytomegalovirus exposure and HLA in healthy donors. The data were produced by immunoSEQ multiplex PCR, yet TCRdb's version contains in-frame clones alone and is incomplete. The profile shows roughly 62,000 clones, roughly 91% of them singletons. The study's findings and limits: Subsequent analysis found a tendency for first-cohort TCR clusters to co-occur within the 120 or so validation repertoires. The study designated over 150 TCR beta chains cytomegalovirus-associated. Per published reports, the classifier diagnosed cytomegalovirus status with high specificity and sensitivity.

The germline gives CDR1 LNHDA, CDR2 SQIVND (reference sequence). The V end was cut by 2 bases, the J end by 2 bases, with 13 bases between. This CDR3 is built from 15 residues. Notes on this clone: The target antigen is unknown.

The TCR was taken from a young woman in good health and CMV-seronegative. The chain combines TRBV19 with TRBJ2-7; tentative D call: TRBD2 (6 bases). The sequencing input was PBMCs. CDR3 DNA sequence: TGTGCCAGTAGTATACTAAGCGGAGGGGCCTACGAGCAGTACTTC. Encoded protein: CASSILSGGAYEQYF. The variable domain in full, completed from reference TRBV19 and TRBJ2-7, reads DGGITQSPKYLFRKEGQNVTLSCEQNLNHDAMYWYRQDPGQGLRLIYYSQIVNDFQKGDIAEGYSVSREKKESFPLTVTSAQKNPTAFYLCASSILSGGAYEQYFGPGTRLTVT.